Given below is one T cell receptor beta chain in context. The clone's antigen remains unknown. Base qualities are not provided; no much larger clone lies one nucleotide away. Samples from volunteer blood donors who had recovered from COVID-19 were contributed by a second Seattle source. Each collaborating institution followed its own protocols to collect whole blood in K2EDTA tubes. Collaborator samples were shipped for TCRbeta analysis as frozen whole blood, isolated PBMCs, or DNA extracted from either sample type. The entry originates in a study of blood T cell repertoires in COVID-19 (TCRdb year 2020). In the study overall: Samples covering the acute and convalescent phases of COVID-19 were provided by collaborators in the United States, Italy and Spain. The prospective study material was composed of cDNA or gDNA derived from T cells, B-cell-depleted T cells, or PBMCs. The dataset comprised deeply sampled blood TCRbeta repertoires from subjects exposed to, actively infected with, or recovered from COVID-19. The repertoires were made available in a free public database intended to serve as a resource for research on the immune response to SARS-CoV-2. The samples were drawn from two sources: the first 160 participants of the ongoing ImmuneRACE study, and approximately 1,300 subjects contributed by 6 global collaborators. Sample metadata almost always included a de-identified subject ID, COVID-19 status, age in years and sex. Where available, HLA class I and class II types were taken from metadata supplied by the sample provider and were not determined by assay-based typing. Here is what the overall study found, with its caveats: Clinical and demographic metadata were provided uncurated, with the amount varying by source and participant.

The CDR3 runs 18 amino acids, cysteine and phenylalanine included. Solely the CDR3 DNA is kept, with 54 bases framed from the first base. In the germline V gene, CDR1 corresponds to SGHRS and CDR2 to YFSETQ. V and J lose 3 bases and 0 bases, and a span of 22 bases separates them. TCRbeta CDR3 regions were amplified from genomic DNA by means of the immunoSEQ Assay, a bias-controlled multiplex PCR. The original pipeline was this. Within the assay, amplification of reference gene primers was used to estimate how many nucleated cells each sample contained. To quantify the absolute abundance of each unique TCRbeta CDR3 rearrangement, sequence reads were collapsed and filtered. For each sample, productive Simpson clonality was calculated as the square root of Simpson's diversity index across productive rearrangements. TCRdb carries this immuneACCESS record with in-frame sequences only. Its versions omit some clonotypes, under half of them owing to an unresolved V gene in the studies checked, with the rest unexplained. The V and J calls and clone size were taken over from that table, and D and trimming were inferred from the DNA. For this sample there are approximately 130,000 clones; around 87% appear just once. The top ten clonotypes cover roughly 18% of the sample.

The receptor's source is a woman aged 50 to 60 who had recovered from COVID-19. What was sequenced was peripheral blood. The V and J genes are TRBV5-1 and TRBJ2-7, with TRBD1 perhaps the D gene, on 6 matching bases. In nucleotide form, the sequence is TGCGCCAGCAGCTCGATTACAGGGTTCCTTGATAGCTCCTACGAGCAGTACTTC. Its protein reads: CASSSITGFLDSSYEQYF.